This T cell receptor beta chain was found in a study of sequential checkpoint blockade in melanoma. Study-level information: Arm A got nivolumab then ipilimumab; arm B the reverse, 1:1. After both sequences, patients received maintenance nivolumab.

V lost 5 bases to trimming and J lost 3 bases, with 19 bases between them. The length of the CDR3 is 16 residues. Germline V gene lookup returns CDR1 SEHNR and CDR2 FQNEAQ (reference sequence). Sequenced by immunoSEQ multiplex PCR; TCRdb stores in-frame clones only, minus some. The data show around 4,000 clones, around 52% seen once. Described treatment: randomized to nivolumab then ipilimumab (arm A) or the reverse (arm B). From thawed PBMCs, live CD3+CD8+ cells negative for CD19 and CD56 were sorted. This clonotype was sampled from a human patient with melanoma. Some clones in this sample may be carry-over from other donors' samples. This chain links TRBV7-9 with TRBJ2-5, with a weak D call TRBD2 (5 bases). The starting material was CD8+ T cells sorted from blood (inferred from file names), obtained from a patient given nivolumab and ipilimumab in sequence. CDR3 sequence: CASSPGGSLPKETQYF. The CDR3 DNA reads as TGTGCCAGCAGCCCCGGAGGCAGTCTGCCCAAAGAGACCCAGTACTTC.